These 6 T cell receptor beta chains were sequenced from one sample in a study of shared clonotypes between healthy human individuals. Data came from immunoSEQ multiplex PCR; TCRdb stores just in-frame clones and leaves some out. The repertoire holds about 2 million clones, with around 95% as singletons. The source material was naive CD4+ T cells sorted from blood. Regarding subset: CD45RA+ positively selected. These receptors came from a young man in good health.

A word on this clone: Other nucleotide sequences in the sample specify the same CDR3. CDR3 coding DNA: TGTGCCAGCAGTTACTCGACAGCTAACTATGGCTACACCTTC. Translated: CASSYSTANYGYTF. The chain links TRBV6-5 to TRBJ1-2, with D maybe TRBD1 (5 bases). V lost 0 bases to trimming and J lost 0 bases, with 5 bases between them. The CDR3 is 14 residues long. Germline V gives CDR1 MNHEY, CDR2 SVGAGI.

The chain employs TRBV2 and TRBJ2-7; TRBD1 is a possible D gene (5 bases). The CDR3 runs 15 residues. Trimming pared 2 bases from V and 4 bases from J, leaving 15 bases between. Per germline, CDR1 SNHLY and CDR2 FYNNEI. The CDR3: CASSEQTGREYEQYF. The CDR3 DNA sequence: TGTGCCAGCAGTGAACAAACTGGCAGGGAATACGAGCAGTACTTC.

This sequence joins TRBV30 and TRBJ2-6; 7 nucleotides line up with TRBD1. Germline CDR1 is GTSNPN and CDR2 is SVGIG (reference sequence). The length of the CDR3 is 14 residues. V shed 4 bases and J 2 bases; nucleotides not matched to a gene: 2. The CDR3 is CAWMRGPGANVLTF. CDR3 nucleotide sequence: TGTGCCTGGATGAGGGGGCCTGGGGCCAACGTCCTGACTTTC. Together with reference TRBV30 and TRBJ2-6, the CDR3 gives the full variable domain: SQTIHQWPATLVQPVGSPLSLECTVEGTSNPNLYWYRQAAGRGLQLLFYSVGIGQISSEVPQNLSASRPQDRQFILSSKKLLLSDSGFYLCAWMRGPGANVLTFGAGSRLTVL.

The rearrangement links TRBV28 to TRBJ2-2; TRBD2 is a possible D gene (6 bases). V lost 8 bases, J lost 7 bases, and 11 bases lay in between. This CDR3 has 12 amino acids. Germline V gene lookup returns CDR1 MDHEN and CDR2 SYDVKM. CDR3 region: CASRGRFGELFF. Here the CDR3 DNA reads TGTGCCAGCCGGGGGAGGTTCGGGGAGCTGTTTTTT.

V is TRBV18 and J is TRBJ2-3, with 10 bases identical to TRBD1. CDR1 is KGHSH, CDR2 LQKENI, per germline. The V gene end was trimmed by 3 bases and the J gene end by 0 bases; junction bases not matched to a gene: 6. The CDR3 length is 17 residues. This CDR3 reads CASSPGDRGWSTDTQYF. Here the CDR3 DNA reads TGTGCCAGCTCACCGGGGGACAGGGGATGGAGCACAGATACGCAGTATTTT. Full variable domain (rest looked up from reference TRBV18 and TRBJ2-3): NAGVMQNPRHLVRRRGQEARLRCSPMKGHSHVYWYRQLPEEGLKFMVYLQKENIIDESGMPKERFSAEFPKEGPSILRIQQVVRGDSAAYFCASSPGDRGWSTDTQYFGPGTRLTVL.

The chain is built from TRBV9 and TRBJ2-7, with D uncertain. The V gene lost 0 bases and the J gene lost 3 bases, with 10 bases spanning the gap. The germline CDR1 and CDR2 sequences are SGDLS and YYNGEE. The CDR3 extends over 14 amino acids. CDR3 coding DNA: TGTGCCAGCAGCGTAGATGACACCCGCTACGAGCAGTACTTC. Its translation is CASSVDDTRYEQYF.